These 26 T cell receptor beta chains share one sample of origin, sequenced in a study of T cells in Graves' hyperthyroidism and ophthalmopathy. Amplification of TCR beta CDR3 regions was performed using RNA transcripts as template. In the first-round RT-PCR of the TCR CDR3, the HTBI primer set was used. TCRdb processed the multiplex PCR reads anew with MiXCR; each CDR3 protein has one entry. Of 540,000 or so distinct CDR3 sequences listed, about half are singletons. Sequencing was performed on peripheral blood or thyroid tissue (not recorded which). The source is an adult woman with Graves' disease, either hyperthyroidism or ophthalmopathy (not recorded which).

The rearrangement links TRBV2 to TRBJ1-5; maybe TRBD1 (5 bases). Trimming removed 4 bases from V and 14 bases from J, with 27 bases in between. CDR3 length equals 16 residues. CDR1 SNHLY and CDR2 FYNNEI come from the germline V gene. The CDR3 protein is CASSGQGTDRPFYEHF. In nucleotides, the CDR3 is TGTGCCAGCAGTGGTCAGGGTACAGATCGGCCCTTTTACGAGCATTTT.

J is TRBJ1-2 and V is TRBV5-1; 7 bases align to TRBD1. Germline trimming cut 5 bases from V and 11 bases from J; bases unmatched to any gene: 18. Germline CDR1 reads SGHRS; CDR2 reads YFSETQ. This CDR3 region has 15 residues. The CDR3 is CASSLSSEGASLYTF. Here the CDR3 DNA reads TGCGCCAGCAGTCTCAGTTCGGAGGGGGCGTCCCTATACACCTTC.

V and J are TRBV20-1 and TRBJ2-3; 11 bases line up with TRBD1. Germline CDR1 and CDR2: DFQATT and SNEGSKA (reference sequence). The trim removed 4 bases at V and 2 bases at J, leaving 5 bases unmatched. The CDR3 covers 15 residues. CDR3 sequence: CSATPGQGDTDTQYF. The CDR3 coding sequence is TGCAGTGCTACCCCGGGACAGGGGGACACAGATACGCAGTATTTT.

The chain recombines TRBV7-9 with TRBJ2-7; 7 nucleotides align to TRBD1. J lost 4 bases, V lost 0 bases, and 0 bases had no gene match. Per germline, CDR1 SEHNR and CDR2 FQNEAQ (reference sequence). This CDR3 has 13 residues. The CDR3 protein is CASSLAGQYEQYF. The CDR3 DNA reads TGTGCCAGCAGCTTAGCGGGACAGTACGAGCAGTACTTC. The complete variable domain, with remaining parts taken from reference TRBV7-9 and TRBJ2-7, reads DTGVSQNPRHKITKRGQNVTFRCDPISEHNRLYWYRQTLGQGPEFLTYFQNEAQLEKSRLLSDRFSAERPKGSFSTLEIQRTEQGDSAMYLCASSLAGQYEQYFGPGTRLTVT.

The rearrangement uses TRBV6-2 or TRBV6-3 and TRBJ2-7; D uncertain. Germline CDR1 and CDR2: MNHEY and SVGEGT. The CDR3 sequence is 14 residues long. V gave up 2 bases and J gave up 5 bases, with 13 bases separating them. CDR3 protein: CASSYIRPYDEQYF. CDR3 nucleotide sequence: TGTGCCAGCAGTTACATCCGACCCTACGACGAGCAGTACTTC.

A word on this clonotype: The CDR3 does not end in the conserved phenylalanine or tryptophan, so this is likely a read error. Because the CDR3's place on the DNA is in doubt, the DNA is left out and the CDR3 is given as listed by TCRdb. J is TRBJ1-1 and V is TRBV7-3; the table names TRBD1, a call not compared with the DNA. Germline CDR1 SGHTA, CDR2 FQGTGA. The CDR3 extends over 10 residues, inclusive of both ends. The CDR3 loop reads CASSLAGGNY.

Turning to this clonotype: This may come from a read error, since a much larger clone is one base off. This rearrangement joins TRBV27 to TRBJ1-1; tentatively, D is TRBD1 (5 bases). Germline-derived CDR1 and CDR2 are MNHEY and SMNVEV (reference sequence). This CDR3 spans 13 amino acids. CDR3 nucleotide sequence: TGTGCCAGTTTCGAGGAGGTGGACACTGGAGCTTTCTTT. Protein sequence: CASFEEVDTGAFF.

The chain couples TRBV24-1 to TRBJ2-2, with TRBD2 matching 13 bases. The CDR3 has 18 amino acids. Germline V gene data show CDR1 as KGHDR and CDR2 as SFDVKD. Trimming removed 5 bases from V and 0 bases from J; junction bases left unmatched: 5. The CDR3 here is CATSALGLAGANTGELFF. DNA of the CDR3: TGTGCCACCAGTGCCTTAGGACTAGCGGGAGCGAACACCGGGGAGCTGTTTTTT.

The rearrangement joins TRBV7-2 to TRBJ1-2; 8 nucleotides match TRBD1. Germline V gene data show CDR1 as SGHTA and CDR2 as FQGNSA. V was pared by 6 bases and J by 7 bases, with 7 bases of the junction left unmatched. The CDR3 totals 13 residues. The CDR3 protein is CASSVLQGGGYTF. CDR3 sequence (DNA): TGTGCCAGCAGTGTTTTACAGGGGGGTGGCTACACCTTC.

This chain links TRBV12-3 or TRBV12-4 with TRBJ1-1; tentative D call: TRBD1 (5 bases). This CDR3 is 13 amino acids long. V was pared by 2 bases and J by 7 bases, with 11 bases between. CDR3 nucleotides: TGTGCCAGCAGTTTATGGGGGACGGGTGAAGCTTTCTTT. It specifies CASSLWGTGEAFF.

V is TRBV10-3 and J is TRBJ2-2; TRBD1 matches 11 bases. Germline lookup yields CDR1 ENHRY and CDR2 SYGVKD. The CDR3 is 15 residues long. The J segment lost 4 bases and the V segment lost 9 bases, leaving 7 bases of the junction unmatched. CDR3 sequence (DNA): TGTGCCATACCAACCGGGACAGGGGGCACCGGGGAGCTGTTTTTT. Amino acids: CAIPTGTGGTGELFF.

This clonotype was counted at least ten times. This chain links TRBV6-5 with TRBJ1-1; 12 bases match TRBD1. This CDR3 is 15 amino acids long. The ends lost 5 bases at V and 1 base at J; junction bases unmatched: 2. Germline V gives CDR1 MNHEY, CDR2 SVGAGI. The CDR3 sequence is CASSAGQGANTEAFF. CDR3 in DNA: TGTGCCAGCAGTGCGGGACAGGGGGCGAACACTGAAGCTTTCTTT.

This clonotype was observed once. A much more abundant neighbour one base away suggests this may be a read error. V is TRBV7-9 and J is TRBJ1-1; weak D call: TRBD1 (5 bases). The CDR3 totals 14 residues. Germline V lookup: CDR1 SEHNR, CDR2 FQNEAQ (reference sequence). The CDR3 DNA sequence: TGTTCCAGCAGCTTTAGGAGGGGAAACACTGAAGCTTTCTTT. Residues: CSSSFRRGNTEAFF.

V usage is TRBV28 and J usage is TRBJ1-6; D gene ambiguous. Trimming removed 3 bases at V and 5 bases at J, with 11 bases between. The germline V gene encodes CDR1 MDHEN and CDR2 SYDVKM. This CDR3 contains 15 residues. CDR3 nucleotides: TGTGCCAGCAGTTTGGGCGGCACAAATAATTCACCCCTCCACTTT. Translated, it gives CASSLGGTNNSPLHF.

This clonotype was picked up many times. The chain links TRBV7-3 to TRBJ1-1; no clear D gene. The germline V gene encodes CDR1 SGHTA and CDR2 FQGTGA. The CDR3 length is 14 residues. V was shortened by 3 bases and J by 0 bases, with 8 bases between the two germline ends. The CDR3 nucleotides are TGTGCCAGCAGCTTCCATAGAGTGAACACTGAAGCTTTCTTT. Amino acid sequence: CASSFHRVNTEAFF.

The V and J genes are TRBV7-3 and TRBJ2-4; 7 nucleotides align to TRBD2. The CDR3 extends over 15 amino acids. In germline, CDR1 is SGHTA, CDR2 FQGTGA. J gave up 9 bases and V 0 bases, and 8 bases lay outside the gene matches. CDR3 region: CASSLTGNPGGIQYF. The CDR3 nucleotides are TGTGCCAGCAGCTTAACGGGTAACCCGGGAGGCATTCAGTACTTC.

A single count supports this clonotype. The rearrangement uses TRBV2 and TRBJ1-2; no firm D call. This CDR3 comprises 15 residues. Germline loops: CDR1 SNHLY, CDR2 FYNNEI. V was pared by 0 bases and J by 8 bases, with 16 bases between. CDR3 nucleotides: TGTGCCAGCAGTGAAGCGAGCTATTCTGGTAGGGGCTACACCTTC. This sequence encodes CASSEASYSGRGYTF. The full variable domain, with the rest looked up from reference TRBV2 and TRBJ1-2, is EPEVTQTPSHQVTQMGQEVILRCVPISNHLYFYWYRQILGQKVEFLVSFYNNEISEKSEIFDDQFSVERPDGSNFTLKIRSTKLEDSAMYFCASSEASYSGRGYTFGSGTRLTVV.

CDR3 amino acids: CASRVAYTEAFF. CDR3 in DNA: TGTGCCAGCAGAGTGGCTTACACTGAAGCTTTCTTT. The chain uses TRBV25-1 and TRBJ1-1, with D uncertain. The CDR3 loop spans 12 amino acids. Deletions cut 6 bases from V and 3 bases from J, with 8 bases between. Per the germline V gene, CDR1 is MGHDK and CDR2 is SYGVNS.

This clonotype was recorded many times. The V gene is TRBV6-1, the J gene TRBJ1-6; D gene uncertain. The CDR3 is made up of 14 amino acids. The V and J ends lost 5 bases and 9 bases respectively, with 14 bases between them. The germline V gene encodes CDR1 MNHNS and CDR2 SASEGT. This CDR3 is CASSPGEVISPLHF. The CDR3 DNA is TGTGCCAGCAGTCCCGGGGAGGTGATTTCACCCCTCCACTTT.

Only a few counts were recorded for this clonotype. V is TRBV28 and J is TRBJ1-1, with D unclear. The germline V gene encodes CDR1 MDHEN and CDR2 SYDVKM. V was trimmed by 6 bases and J by 4 bases, leaving 9 bases between them. This CDR3 is 12 amino acids long. This chain's CDR3 is CASSTHGTEAFF. For the CDR3, the DNA is TGTGCCAGCAGCACACACGGCACTGAAGCTTTCTTT.

With regard to this clonotype: Sequence at one end of the junction differs from germline and may be a read error. The CDR3 reads CASSVAVGRGEQYF. The CDR3 DNA reads TGTGCCAGCAGCGTAGCGGTTGGGAGGGGCGAGCAGTACTTC. This sequence joins TRBV7-8 and TRBJ2-7; 7 nucleotides match TRBD2. The CDR3 covers 14 residues. CDR1 is SGHVS, CDR2 FQNEAQ, per germline.

The chain has TRBV7-3 and TRBJ1-1, with no clear D. The CDR3 totals 16 residues. Between the trimmed V and J ends, which lost 5 bases and 4 bases, there was a span of 20 bases. The germline V gene encodes CDR1 SGHTA and CDR2 FQGTGA. The CDR3 is CASSVAEGLVSTEAFF. The CDR3 bases are TGTGCCAGCAGCGTTGCGGAAGGGTTGGTGTCCACTGAAGCTTTCTTT.

About this clonotype: A read error may account for a junction end that differs from germline. The rearrangement joins TRBV6-1 to TRBJ2-6; 7 bases match TRBD2. The CDR3 loop spans 12 amino acids. Germline V gene sequence: CDR1 MNHNS, CDR2 SASEGT. The CDR3 sequence is CASRWGGTTEAF. DNA of the CDR3: TGTGCCAGCAGATGGGGGGGAACCACTGAAGCTTTC.

This clonotype was recorded at least ten times. The genes are TRBV14 and TRBJ2-7; D tentatively fits TRBD1 or TRBD2 (5 bases each). Per the germline V gene, CDR1 is SGHDN and CDR2 is FVKESK. The CDR3 contains 15 residues. The V gene lost 1 base and the J gene lost 5 bases, with 15 bases spanning the gap. The CDR3 sequence is CASSQVHPWGNEQYF. The CDR3 DNA sequence: TGTGCCAGCAGCCAAGTCCACCCATGGGGGAACGAGCAGTACTTC.

This clonotype has ten or more counts. The V gene is TRBV20-1, the J gene TRBJ2-7; D perhaps matches TRBD2 (6 bases). Germline V CDR1 and CDR2: DFQATT, SNEGSKA (reference sequence). Between the trimmed V and J ends, which lost 7 bases and 2 bases, there was a span of 21 bases. CDR3 length: 15 amino acids. For the CDR3, the DNA is TGCAGTGTTCGACTAGAACAGCGGTATACCTACGAGCAGTACTTC. Translated, it gives CSVRLEQRYTYEQYF.

This chain joins TRBV9 and TRBJ1-4; D is undetermined. The CDR3 sequence is 14 residues long. Trimming removed 2 bases from V and 4 bases from J, with 9 bases in between. Per the germline V gene, CDR1 is SGDLS and CDR2 is YYNGEE. The CDR3 here is CASSVERDNEKLFF. For the CDR3, the DNA is TGTGCCAGCAGCGTGGAGAGGGATAATGAAAAACTGTTTTTT. Variable domain in full (rest from reference TRBV9 and TRBJ1-4): DSGVTQTPKHLITATGQRVTLRCSPRSGDLSVYWYQQSLDQGLQFLIQYYNGEERAKGNILERFSAQQFPDLHSELNLSSLELGDSALYFCASSVERDNEKLFFGSGTQLSVL.